A single T cell receptor beta chain is shown here with its context. The CDR3 contains 16 residues. Germline V CDR1 and CDR2: MGHRA, YSYEKL. The ends lost 2 bases at V and 4 bases at J; junction bases unmatched: 7. The sample originates from a study of tumour-infiltrating T cells in Burkitt lymphoma. Study at large: Productive clonality predicted overall and progression-free survival.

The protocol was immunoSEQ multiplex PCR, while the TCRdb copy is restricted to in-frame clones and leaves out a portion. The table lists approximately 5,500 clones, roughly 16% of them singletons. Material: tumor tissue. The chain recombines TRBV4-1 with TRBJ2-5, with 10 bases fitting TRBD2. The sequence was collected from a human donor with diffuse large B-cell lymphoma. The CDR3 nucleotides are TGCGCCAGCAGCCAAAGCGGGAGGGCTACGAGAGAGACCCAGTACTTC. Its translation is CASSQSGRATRETQYF.